This TCR beta chain was sequenced during a study of blood T cells in healthy people across ages (dated by TCRdb to between 2014 and 2017). About the full investigation: In model experiments, template switching captured about one uniquely barcoded TCR beta cDNA molecule for every two T cells. For two donors (one aged 18 to 29 and one aged 80 or older), the study analyzed two additional independent replicas of 1 million unique cDNA reads from the same blood draw. The donors were split into four age groups: young (average 16 years), middle-aged (around 40), aged (roughly 65) and long-lived (roughly 86). To avoid experimental bias, donors of different ages were randomly spread across the sequencing lanes. Using deep sequencing normalized with unique cDNA molecular identifiers, the study measured how TCR beta repertoire diversity changes with age. Broader findings and caveats from the paper: Compared with the aged group, the long-lived group had more naive CD4+ T cells, fewer expanded clones and increased TCR diversity, suggesting age selection. Because the CMV infection status of the donors was unknown, age-related changes in expanded clonotypes may potentially have been confounded. Bulk unsorted PBMC profiling prevented conclusive comparison of naive and antigen-experienced compartments. Total diversity estimates from one million sequenced T cells were considered lower bounds and underestimates. Observed TCR beta diversity per million T cells fell roughly linearly with age, and a significant reduction was already apparent by age around 40. Observed TCR beta diversity correlated strongly with the percentage of naive T cells measured by flow cytometry.

Systemically healthy Caucasian individuals from Russia, 39 in total and aged about 6 to 100 years, were included as donors. Each donor gave about 11 milliliters of peripheral blood, drawn into EDTA-treated Vacutainer tubes. PBMCs were isolated by Ficoll-Paque density-gradient centrifugation, with at least 6 million obtained per sample. Total RNA, at least 5 micrograms per sample, was extracted from PBMCs with Trizol reagent. For every donor, flow cytometry on a PBMC aliquot measured the percentage of naive CD45RAhigh/CD27high T cells. The CDR3 goes from the cysteine to the phenylalanine over 12 residues. The entry retains the CDR3 DNA only, 36 bases that are in frame from base 1. V was cut back by 10 bases and J by 9 bases, leaving a gap of 16 bases between them. Sequences MNHNY (CDR1) and SVGAGI (CDR2) are obtained from the germline V gene (reference sequence). Comments on this clonotype: This receptor's antigen is unknown. Base qualities are not at hand, and no much larger clone is one base apart.

Receptor libraries were prepared by 5' RACE. Sequenced using an Illumina HiSeq 2500. A second PCR of about 7 to 12 cycles was run with a J-beta primer mix and a sample-barcoded 5' primer. A template-switch 5' adaptor carrying 12 random nucleotides introduced a unique molecular identifier onto each TCR beta cDNA molecule. Each sample yielded at least 3 million CDR3-containing paired-end reads. First-strand cDNA was synthesized from all RNA with the Mint cDNA synthesis kit, primed by a TRBC-specific oligonucleotide. After uracil-DNA glycosylase treatment, a first 18-cycle PCR used universal primers M1SS and BC2_uni_R on all cDNA. In the original analysis: Normalization of each sample was performed by random selection of 1 million high-quality reads, each carrying a distinct molecular identifier. Instead of being binned into consensus sequences, reads with shared molecular identifiers were discarded. MiTCR, run with a Q25 quality threshold and the strictest error-elimination algorithm, handled CDR3 identification, clonotype clustering and error correction. A nonparametric unseen species model with Euler transformation was used to estimate lower-bound total TCR beta diversity. TCRdb itself trimmed the public reads at Q25 with fastp, ran MiXCR and retained productive beta chains. Each CDR3 protein gets just one entry, which takes the most common genes and DNA from the rows behind it. The V and J calls reflect TCRdb's pipeline rather than the authors' work. For this sample the table gives roughly 1,700,000 distinct CDR3 sequences, of which approximately 30% were detected only once. 7.7% of the sample is held by the ten biggest clonotypes.

Source material: blood. The TCR sequence derives from a woman aged 30 to 39 in good health. The chain is assembled from TRBV6-6 and TRBJ2-1, and possibly TRBD2, on 6 matching bases. At the DNA level, the sequence is TGTGCCACCTTTGGAGGGGCGAGTGAGCAGTTCTTC. It specifies CATFGGASEQFF.